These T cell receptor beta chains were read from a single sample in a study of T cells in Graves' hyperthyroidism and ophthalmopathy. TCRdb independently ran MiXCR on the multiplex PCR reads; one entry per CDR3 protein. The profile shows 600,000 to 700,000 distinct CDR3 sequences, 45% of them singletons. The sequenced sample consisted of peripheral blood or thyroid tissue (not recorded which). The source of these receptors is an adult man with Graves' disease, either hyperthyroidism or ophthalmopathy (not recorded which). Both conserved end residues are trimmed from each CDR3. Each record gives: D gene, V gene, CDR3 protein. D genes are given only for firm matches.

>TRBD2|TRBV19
ASSLGTSGLPSYEQY
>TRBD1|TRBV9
ASSRGTGYGYT
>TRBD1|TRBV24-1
ATSDTRTGRHVT
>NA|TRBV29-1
SVAMRNTEAF
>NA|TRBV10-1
ASSESAGLNTEAF
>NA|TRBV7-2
ASSLDGGARSPLH
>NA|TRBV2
ASRATRGDNQPQH
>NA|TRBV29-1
SVETTGFYGYT
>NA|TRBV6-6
ASSYSLYQPQH
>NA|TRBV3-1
ASSHKTELNTEAF
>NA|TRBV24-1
ATSYGAETQY
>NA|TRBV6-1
ASSVEGNSGNTIS
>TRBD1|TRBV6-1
ASRPTGDYT
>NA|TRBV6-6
ASRRLETQY
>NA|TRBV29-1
SVGAGGPGYGYT
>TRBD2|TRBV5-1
ASSLDGGRDSYEQY
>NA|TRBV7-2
ASSSRSRATEAF
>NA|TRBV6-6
ASSSTGTNTEAF
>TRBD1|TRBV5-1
ASSARQGKAPAF
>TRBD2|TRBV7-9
ASSSPWTSGRY
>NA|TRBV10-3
ATSSLQSNQPQH
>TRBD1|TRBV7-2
ACSLTPGGGVGYT
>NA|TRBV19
ASSIPPPPDLRGYT
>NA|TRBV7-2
ASSLARNPYGYT
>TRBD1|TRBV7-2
ASSPQGDNEKLF
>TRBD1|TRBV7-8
ASSSTWDSINTGELF
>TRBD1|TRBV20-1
SAIQGNQPQH
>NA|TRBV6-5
ASRTSVSPLH
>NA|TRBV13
ASSQEVYEETQY
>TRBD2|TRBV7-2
ASSWAGLAGEETQY
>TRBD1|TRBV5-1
ASSNGTGGQTYEQY
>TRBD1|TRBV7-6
ASRSDRGDYEQY
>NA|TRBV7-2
ASRLQGGDGYT
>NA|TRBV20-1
SASPGGGNQPQH
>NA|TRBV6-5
ASSPGTLSSGNTIY
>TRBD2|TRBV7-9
ASSVAGGGGNTGELF
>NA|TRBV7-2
ACSLEGQISYEQY
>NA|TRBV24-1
ATSDRGALTDTQY
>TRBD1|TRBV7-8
ASSSLPTGVYEQY
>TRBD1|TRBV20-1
SAGDPTGGSETQY
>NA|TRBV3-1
ASSQGWGGTEAF
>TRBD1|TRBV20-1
SAKTPTGGLGGYT
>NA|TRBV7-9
ASSTGGVDQETQY
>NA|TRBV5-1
ASSLGPGLNTEAF
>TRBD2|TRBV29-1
STEGLAEETQY
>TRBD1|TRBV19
ASSNRGRGETQY
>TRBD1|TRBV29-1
SLDRGSNQPQH
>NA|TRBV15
ATSSYSGGDGYT
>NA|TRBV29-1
SVAQGETQY
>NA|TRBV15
ATSRGSNEAF